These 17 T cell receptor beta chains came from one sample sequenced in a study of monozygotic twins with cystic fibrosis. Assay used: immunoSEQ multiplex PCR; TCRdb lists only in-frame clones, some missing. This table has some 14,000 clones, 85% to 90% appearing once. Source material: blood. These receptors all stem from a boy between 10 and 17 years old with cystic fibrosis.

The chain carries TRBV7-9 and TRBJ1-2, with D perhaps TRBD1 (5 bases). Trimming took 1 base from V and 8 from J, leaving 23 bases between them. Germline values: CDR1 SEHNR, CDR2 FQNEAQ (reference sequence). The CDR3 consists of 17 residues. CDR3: CASSLGSRGPLVWGYTF. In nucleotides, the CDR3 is TGTGCCAGCAGCTTAGGAAGTAGGGGACCGCTTGTATGGGGCTACACCTTC.

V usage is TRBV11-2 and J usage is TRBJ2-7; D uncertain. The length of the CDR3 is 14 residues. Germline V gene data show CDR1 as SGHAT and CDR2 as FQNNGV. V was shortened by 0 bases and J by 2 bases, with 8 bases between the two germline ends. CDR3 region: CASSLDALTYEQYF. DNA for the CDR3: TGTGCCAGCAGCTTAGACGCTCTAACCTACGAGCAGTACTTC.

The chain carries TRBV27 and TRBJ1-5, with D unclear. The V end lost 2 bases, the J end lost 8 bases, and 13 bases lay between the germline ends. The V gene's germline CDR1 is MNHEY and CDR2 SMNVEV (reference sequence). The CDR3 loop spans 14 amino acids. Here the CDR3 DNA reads TGTGCCAGCAGTTTACTGGGTGGGGTGGAGCCCCAGCATTTT. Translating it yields CASSLLGGVEPQHF.

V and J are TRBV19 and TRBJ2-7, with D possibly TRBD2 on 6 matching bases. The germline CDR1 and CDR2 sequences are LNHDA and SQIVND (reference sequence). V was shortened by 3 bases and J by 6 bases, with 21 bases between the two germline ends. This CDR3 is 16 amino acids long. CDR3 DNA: TGTGCCAGTAGTATTACAGCAGATTTTATGGGGGGCGAGCAGTACTTC. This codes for CASSITADFMGGEQYF.

CDR3 amino acids: CASSQALRETQYF. Written as DNA, the CDR3 is TGTGCCAGCAGCCAAGCCTTAAGGGAGACCCAGTACTTC. The chain employs TRBV14 and TRBJ2-5; D remains ambiguous. Trimming shortened V by 1 base and J by 5 bases, and 8 bases separated the two germline ends. This CDR3 is 13 amino acids long. Germline V CDR1 and CDR2: SGHDN, FVKESK.

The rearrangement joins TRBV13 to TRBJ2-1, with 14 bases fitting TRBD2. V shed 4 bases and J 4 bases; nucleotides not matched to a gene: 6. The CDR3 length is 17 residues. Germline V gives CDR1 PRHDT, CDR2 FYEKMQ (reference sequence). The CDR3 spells CASSYRLAGGRYNEQFF. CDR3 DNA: TGTGCCAGCAGCTACCGACTAGCGGGAGGGCGATACAATGAGCAGTTCTTC.

The CDR3 region is CASSPYAGGPNEQFF. DNA for the CDR3: TGTGCCAGCTCGCCCTACGCGGGGGGGCCGAATGAGCAGTTCTTC. The chain has TRBV18 and TRBJ2-1; 9 bases line up with TRBD2. V gave up 6 bases and J gave up 7 bases; unmatched junction bases: 10. The germline V gene encodes CDR1 KGHSH and CDR2 LQKENI. The length of the CDR3 is 15 residues.

This CDR3 is CASSPGQGDGYTF. The CDR3 DNA is TGTGCCAGCAGTCCGGGACAGGGGGATGGCTACACCTTC. The rearrangement joins TRBV21-1 to TRBJ1-2; TRBD1, the D gene given by the table, was not confirmed from the DNA. TRBV21-1 is tagged as a pseudogene. This CDR3 has 13 residues.

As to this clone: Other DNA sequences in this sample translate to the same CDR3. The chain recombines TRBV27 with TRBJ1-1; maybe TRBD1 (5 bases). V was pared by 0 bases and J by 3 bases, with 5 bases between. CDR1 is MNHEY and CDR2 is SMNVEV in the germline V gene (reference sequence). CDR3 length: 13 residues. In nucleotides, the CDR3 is TGTGCCAGCAGTTTATCCAGGGACACTGAAGCTTTCTTT. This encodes CASSLSRDTEAFF.

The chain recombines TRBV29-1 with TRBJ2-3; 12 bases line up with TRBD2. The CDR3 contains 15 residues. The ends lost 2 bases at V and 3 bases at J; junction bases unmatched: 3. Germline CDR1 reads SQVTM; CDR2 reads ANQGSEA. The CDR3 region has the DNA TGCAGCGTTGAACGTCTAGCGGGAGGGACAGATACGCAGTATTTT. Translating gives CSVERLAGGTDTQYF.

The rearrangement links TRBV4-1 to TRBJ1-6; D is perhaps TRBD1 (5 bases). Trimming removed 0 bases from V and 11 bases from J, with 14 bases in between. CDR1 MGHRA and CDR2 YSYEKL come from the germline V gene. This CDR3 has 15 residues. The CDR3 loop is CASSQDEGVWTPLHF. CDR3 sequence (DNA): TGCGCCAGCAGCCAAGATGAAGGGGTTTGGACACCCCTCCACTTT.

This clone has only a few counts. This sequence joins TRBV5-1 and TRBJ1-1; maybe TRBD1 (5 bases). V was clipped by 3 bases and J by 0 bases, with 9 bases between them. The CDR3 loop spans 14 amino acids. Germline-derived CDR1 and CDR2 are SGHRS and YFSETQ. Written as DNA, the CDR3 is TGCGCCAGCAGCTGGGGACCATTGAACACTGAAGCTTTCTTT. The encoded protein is CASSWGPLNTEAFF.

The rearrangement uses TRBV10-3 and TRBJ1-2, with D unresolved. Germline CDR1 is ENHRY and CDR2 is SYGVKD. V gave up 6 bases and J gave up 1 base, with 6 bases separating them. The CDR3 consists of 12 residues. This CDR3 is CAIRDGNYGYTF. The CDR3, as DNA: TGTGCCATCAGGGACGGTAACTATGGCTACACCTTC.

The CDR3 here is CASSLGGRPGEQYF. The CDR3 DNA sequence: TGTGCCAGCAGCTTGGGCGGGAGGCCGGGCGAGCAGTACTTC. This chain uses TRBV5-4 with TRBJ2-7; 8 bases are a match to TRBD2. This CDR3 is 14 amino acids long. Germline V CDR1 and CDR2: SGHNT, YYREEE (reference sequence). The V gene end was trimmed by 0 bases and the J gene end by 6 bases; junction bases not matched to a gene: 5.

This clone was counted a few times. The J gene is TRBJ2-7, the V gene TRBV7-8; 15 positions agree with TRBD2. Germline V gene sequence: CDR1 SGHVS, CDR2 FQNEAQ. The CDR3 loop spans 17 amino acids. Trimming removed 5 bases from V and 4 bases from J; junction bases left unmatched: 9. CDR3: CASSRRTSGRAPYEQYF. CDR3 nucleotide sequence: TGTGCCAGCAGCCGACGGACTAGCGGGAGGGCCCCGTACGAGCAGTACTTC. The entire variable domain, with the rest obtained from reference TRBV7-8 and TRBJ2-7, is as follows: GAGVSQSPRYKVAKRGQDVALRCDPISGHVSLFWYQQALGQGPEFLTYFQNEAQLDKSGLPSDRFFAERPEGSVSTLKIQRTQQEDSAVYLCASSRRTSGRAPYEQYFGPGTRLTVT.

CDR3 region: CSPSGDYGYTF. CDR3 nucleotides: TGCAGCCCGAGCGGAGACTATGGCTACACCTTC. The chain joins TRBV20-1 to TRBJ1-2; D uncertain. The CDR3 is made up of 11 amino acids. Germline CDR1 is DFQATT and CDR2 is SNEGSKA (reference sequence).

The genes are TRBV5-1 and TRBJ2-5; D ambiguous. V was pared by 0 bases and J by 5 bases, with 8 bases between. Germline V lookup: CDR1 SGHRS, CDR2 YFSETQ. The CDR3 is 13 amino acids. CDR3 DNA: TGCGCCAGCAGCTTGGGAGTAGGGGAGACCCAGTACTTC. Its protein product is CASSLGVGETQYF.